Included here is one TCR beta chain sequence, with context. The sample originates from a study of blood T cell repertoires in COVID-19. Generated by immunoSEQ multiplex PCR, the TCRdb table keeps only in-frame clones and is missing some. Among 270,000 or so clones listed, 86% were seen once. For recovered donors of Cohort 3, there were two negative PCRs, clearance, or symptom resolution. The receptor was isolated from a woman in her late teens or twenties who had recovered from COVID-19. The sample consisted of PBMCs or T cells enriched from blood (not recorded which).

The CDR3 DNA reads as TGTGCCAGCAGTGCATCCCTGGGGGCGCCCGGGTTTTACGAGCAGTACTTC. Its translation: CASSASLGAPGFYEQYF. This chain links TRBV2 with TRBJ2-7; a weak D match, TRBD1 (6 bases). V lost 4 bases to trimming and J lost 4 bases, with 23 bases between them. The CDR3 is 17 residues long. CDR1 is SNHLY, CDR2 FYNNEI, per germline. Variable domain in full (rest from reference TRBV2 and TRBJ2-7): EPEVTQTPSHQVTQMGQEVILRCVPISNHLYFYWYRQILGQKVEFLVSFYNNEISEKSEIFDDQFSVERPDGSNFTLKIRSTKLEDSAMYFCASSASLGAPGFYEQYFGPGTRLTVT.